This entry describes one T cell receptor beta chain. Antigen unknown. The CDR3 is 17 amino acids. J was trimmed by 2 bases and V by 4 bases; bases with no gene match: 7. Germline CDR1 reads MNHEY; CDR2 reads SVGEGT. The data originate from a study of blood T cells in healthy people across ages. With a J-beta primer mix and a sample-barcoded 5' primer, a second PCR ran about 7 to 11 cycles. TCRdb fed the 5' RACE reads into MiXCR, producing one record per CDR3 protein. This table has approximately 800,000 distinct CDR3 sequences, 56% appearing once. Study outcomes and limitations: When one million T cells were used, diversity estimates were thought to be underestimates.

Sequencing input: blood. The TCR originated in a man aged 35 to 55 in good health. This chain connects TRBV6-2 or TRBV6-3 to TRBJ1-5; 11 bases line up with TRBD1. The CDR3, as DNA: TGTGCCAGCAGTTTCGGGACAGGGGGTGTGGGCAATCAGCCCCAGCATTTT. This translates into CASSFGTGGVGNQPQHF.